This is a list of T cell receptor beta chains from one sample in a study of blood T cell repertoires in COVID-19. TCRdb keeps only in-frame clones here, not all; method: immunoSEQ multiplex PCR. The sample records 150,000 to 200,000 clones, 81% being singletons. Source material: peripheral blood. These receptors originate from a human donor in a cohort sampled during active COVID-19. CDR3s include the opening cysteine and the closing phenylalanine or tryptophan. The size field is filled for only some rows; it gives once, few, many or a size class.

j_call | v_call | cdr3_length | clone_size | cdr3_aa
TRBJ2-1 | TRBV4-3 | 16 | - | CASSQDSRGSYNEQFF
TRBJ2-3 | TRBV24-1 | 15 | - | CATSDPGFATDTQYF
TRBJ2-3 | TRBV9 | 13 | few | CASSVERRGTQYF
TRBJ2-7 | TRBV27 | 15 | - | CASSLSGLHEREQYF
TRBJ2-1 | TRBV24-1 | 15 | - | CATSAPGGPYNEQFF
TRBJ2-7 | TRBV12-3/TRBV12-4 | 11 | - | CASGPGYEQYF
TRBJ1-3 | TRBV21-1 | 16 | - | CASSKDRQTLGNTIYF
TRBJ1-5 | TRBV15 | 15 | few | CATSKQQGADQPQHF
TRBJ2-2 | TRBV11-3 | 13 | - | CASSLGVAGELFF
TRBJ2-7 | TRBV5-4 | 13 | - | CASSLEGLAEQYF
TRBJ1-2 | TRBV9 | 14 | - | CASSVLEQNYGYTF
TRBJ2-1 | TRBV3-1/TRBV3-2 | 16 | - | CASSQAPAGVDNEQFF
TRBJ1-6 | TRBV27 | 14 | once | CASSSRQGNSPLHF
TRBJ2-3 | TRBV28 | 14 | - | CASSGGGSTDTQYF
TRBJ2-1 | TRBV7-9 | 17 | - | CASSPPETGYFDNEQFF
TRBJ2-5 | TRBV4-3 | 18 | - | CASSQARLGLADQETQYF
TRBJ2-7 | TRBV27 | 15 | - | CASSFMGRGSYEQYF
TRBJ2-1 | TRBV27 | 12 | once | CASSGRGNEQFF
TRBJ2-7 | TRBV5-6 | 14 | - | CASSWWPGEGEQYF
TRBJ2-7 | TRBV28 | 11 | - | CASSTTYEQYF
TRBJ2-2 | TRBV4-3 | 16 | once | CASSRATSENTGELFF
TRBJ2-1 | TRBV6-5 | 15 | - | CASISTSSTYNEQFF
TRBJ2-7 | TRBV5-1 | 14 | once | CASSLEQGASEQYF
TRBJ2-1 | TRBV19 | 17 | - | CASSIDLELFRENEQFF
TRBJ1-5 | TRBV5-8 | 15 | - | CASSFNSGHYQPQHF
TRBJ1-5 | TRBV19 | 15 | - | CASSIFVDRGQPQHF
TRBJ2-3 | TRBV7-9 | 15 | - | CASSPPGVSTDTQYF
TRBJ2-1 | TRBV6-2/TRBV6-3 | 17 | - | CASSPRVDMSSYNEQFF
TRBJ2-7 | TRBV9 | 16 | - | CASSPGGAGVDYEQYF
TRBJ2-3 | TRBV4-1 | 18 | - | CASSQPPGGISSTDTQYF
TRBJ1-2 | TRBV28 | 12 | - | CASSLTRGGSHF
TRBJ2-3 | TRBV29-1 | 16 | - | CSVEGLAGISTDTQYF
TRBJ2-2 | TRBV10-3 | 12 | - | CAIEPGGGELFF
TRBJ2-2 | TRBV7-2 | 14 | few | CASSLRLVAGELFF
TRBJ2-3 | TRBV19 | 15 | few | CASSGLAGYTDTQYF
TRBJ1-1 | TRBV10-3 | 14 | - | CAISESQGSTEAFF
TRBJ2-2 | TRBV10-1 | 13 | - | CASSESTRGELFF
TRBJ2-5 | TRBV27 | 15 | - | CASSSAGVGQETQYF
TRBJ2-5 | TRBV4-3 | 14 | few | CASSLGLAGETQYF
TRBJ2-1 | TRBV9 | 13 | - | CASSGTSRNEQFF
TRBJ2-1 | TRBV4-1 | 17 | - | CASSQTGAGASRNEQFF
TRBJ2-7 | TRBV5-4 | 16 | - | CASSQKSGGVSYEQYF
TRBJ2-3 | TRBV29-1 | 13 | - | CSTDRRGTDTQYF
TRBJ1-1 | TRBV29-1 | 13 | once | CSVGGLSNTEAFF
TRBJ2-7 | TRBV14 | 14 | - | CASSLALGPYEQYF
TRBJ2-3 | TRBV3-1/TRBV3-2 | 15 | - | CASSQGTGMGDTQYF
TRBJ2-7 | TRBV19 | 13 | - | CASREGSRDEQYF
TRBJ2-5 | TRBV5-1 | 14 | - | CASSLSQAQETQYF
TRBJ2-5 | TRBV2 | 11 | once | CASSEQGSQYF
TRBJ2-5 | TRBV5-5 | 13 | - | CASSLAGTPLQYF
TRBJ2-7 | TRBV2 | 14 | - | CASRTGTASYEQYF
TRBJ1-1 | TRBV20-1 | 11 | - | CSARAGTGAFF
TRBJ1-2 | TRBV20-1 | 11 | - | CSARDLYGYTF
TRBJ1-5 | TRBV5-5 | 14 | once | CASSLGPPSQPQHF
TRBJ1-5 | TRBV19 | 17 | - | CASSKNTGESLHQPQHF
TRBJ2-7 | TRBV5-6 | 13 | - | CASSLYRAYEQYF
TRBJ1-1 | TRBV10-3 | 14 | - | CAIGIKQGGTEAFF
TRBJ2-1 | TRBV18 | 15 | - | CASSPGLAGPPEQFF
TRBJ2-3 | TRBV3-1/TRBV3-2 | 15 | - | CASSQALAGADTQYF
TRBJ1-4 | TRBV18 | 15 | once | CASSPQEATNEKLFF